This is a list of T cell receptor beta chains from one sample in a study of tumor and adjacent non-tumor tissue in lung cancer. TCRdb passed the multiplex PCR reads through MiXCR, listing each CDR3 protein once. The sample consists of some 200,000 distinct CDR3 sequences, 60% to 75% of them appearing once. The specimen was lung tumor tissue. These receptors all come from a man in his sixties with non-small cell lung cancer. The CDR3 runs from the conserved cysteine through the conserved F or W. D genes are given only for firm matches. Clone size appears in some rows only: once, few, many, or a class for an expanded clone.

V	D	J	size	DNA	CDR3
TRBV7-9	NA	TRBJ2-3	NA	TGTGCCAGCTCGTGGGATCCCGCGCAGTATTTT	CASSWDPAQYF
TRBV18	NA	TRBJ2-1	NA	TGTGCCAACTCAGCCCGCAATGAGCAGTTCTTC	CANSARNEQFF
TRBV11-3	TRBD2	TRBJ2-1	NA	TGTGCCAGCAGCGTAATTGGGACCAGCGGGAGGGAGAAGCAGTTCTTC	CASSVIGTSGREKQFF
TRBV30	NA	TRBJ1-6	NA	TGTGCCTGGATGGGGCAATATAATTCACCCCTCCACTTT	CAWMGQYNSPLHF
TRBV11-3	NA	TRBJ2-1	NA	TGTGCCAGCAGCTTAAACGGGGAGGCGAGGAATGAGCAGTTCTTC	CASSLNGEARNEQFF
TRBV4-3	NA	TRBJ2-2	NA	TGCGACAACAGCCAAGAATTCAGGACGAACACCGGGGAGCTGTTTTTT	CDNSQEFRTNTGELFF
TRBV29-1	NA	TRBJ2-2	few	TGCAGCGCCCGGAGGGGAACTGACACCGGGGAGCTGTTTTTT	CSARRGTDTGELFF
TRBV4-3	NA	TRBJ2-5	NA	TGCGCCAGCAACCAAGCGGGACACTCCGGGACCCAGTACTTC	CASNQAGHSGTQYF
TRBV11-2	NA	TRBJ2-3	NA	TGTGTCAGCAGCGTAACCCGGACAGAGGCTAGCACAGATACGCAGTATTTT	CVSSVTRTEASTDTQYF
TRBV29-1	TRBD1	TRBJ2-2	NA	TGCAGCGTAGAGGGACAGGGTAACACCGGGAAGCTGTTTTTT	CSVEGQGNTGKLFF
TRBV4-3	NA	TRBJ1-4	NA	TGCGCCAGCAGCCAAGAGAGCGACAGCCAAAAACTGTTTTTT	CASSQESDSQKLFF
TRBV20-1	TRBD1	TRBJ1-1	NA	TGCAACGCTAGGGACAGGGGGCGTACTGAAGCTTTCTTT	CNARDRGRTEAFF
TRBV4-3	TRBD2	TRBJ2-3	few	TGCGCCAGCAGCAGGCTAGCGGGTAACGGAGATACGCAGTATTTT	CASSRLAGNGDTQYF
TRBV21-1	NA	TRBJ2-4	NA	TGTGCCAGCAGCAAAACAGGGCCCGGCATAGCCAAGAACATTCAGTACTTC	CASSKTGPGIAKNIQYF
TRBV12-3/TRBV12-4	NA	TRBJ2-3	NA	TGTGCCAGCAGTTCCTACAGGAGCCTGGATCAGGCCCAGTATTTT	CASSSYRSLDQAQYF
TRBV20-1	NA	TRBJ2-5	once	TGCAGTGCTAGAGAGGTGTCCGTAGAAACCCAGTACTTC	CSAREVSVETQYF
TRBV28	TRBD1	TRBJ2-7	few	TGTGCCAGCACCCAGACAGGGCACGAGCAGTACTTC	CASTQTGHEQYF
TRBV20-1	TRBD1	TRBJ2-7	NA	TGCAGTACCGTCCGGGACAGGTTCAACGAGCAGTACTTC	CSTVRDRFNEQYF
TRBV7-8	NA	TRBJ2-7	NA	TGTGCCAGCAGCTGGCGCTACCTTCTGGAGCAGTACTTC	CASSWRYLLEQYF
TRBV19	NA	TRBJ2-6	NA	TGTGCCAGTAGTCGAAGGGATTCGGGGGCCAACGTCCTGACTTTC	CASSRRDSGANVLTF
TRBV20-1	NA	TRBJ2-7	once	TGCAGTGCTAGCACCGATAACCTCTATGAGCAGTACTTC	CSASTDNLYEQYF
TRBV4-1	NA	TRBJ2-5	NA	TGCGCCAGCAGCCAAGATCAGTACGAGACCCAGTACTTC	CASSQDQYETQYF
TRBV20-1	NA	TRBJ2-1	NA	TGCAGTGCTAGGGGTTTTCGGGAGAGCATCAATGAGCAGTTCTTC	CSARGFRESINEQFF
TRBV11-2	NA	TRBJ1-2	few	TGTGCAAGCAGCTTATTACGGGGGTTATTCGTCTTC	CASSLLRGLFVF
TRBV29-1	NA	TRBJ1-1	NA	TGCAGCGTATCCACACAGAACACAGAAGCTTTCTTT	CSVSTQNTEAFF
TRBV11-2	NA	TRBJ1-4	NA	TGTGCCAACAACACCGGACTGGATGAAAAACTGTTTTTT	CANNTGLDEKLFF
TRBV6-6	NA	TRBJ2-5	few	TGTGCCAGCAGTTACGGCGGTACCTACCAAGAGACCCAGTACTTC	CASSYGGTYQETQYF
TRBV4-1	TRBD2	TRBJ2-1	NA	TGCGCCAGCAGTGCCGGGACTAGCGGAGTTTACAATGAGCAGTTCTTC	CASSAGTSGVYNEQFF
TRBV4-3	NA	TRBJ1-3	NA	TGCGCCAGCAGCCAATACGAGGACAGTGTATTGGGAAACACCATATATTTT	CASSQYEDSVLGNTIYF
TRBV6-5	TRBD1	TRBJ1-2	NA	TGTGCCAGGAAAACAGGGGGTCGGGGGGGCTACACCTTC	CARKTGGRGGYTF
TRBV11-2	NA	TRBJ2-5	NA	TGTGTCAGCAACTTACAGGAGGAGACCCAGTACTTC	CVSNLQEETQYF
TRBV29-1	NA	TRBJ2-3	NA	TGCAGCGCCCGGGACGCCCTCTATACGCAGTATTTT	CSARDALYTQYF
TRBV7-8	TRBD1	TRBJ1-5	few	TGTGCCAGCAGCAGGACAGGGGAATATAGCAATCAGCCCCAGCATTTT	CASSRTGEYSNQPQHF
TRBV24-1	TRBD1	TRBJ2-2	NA	TGTACCACCAGTGACTACACAGGGGGCACCGGGGAGCTGTTTTTT	CTTSDYTGGTGELFF
TRBV20-1	TRBD1	TRBJ1-1	NA	TGCAGTGTTAGAGTACAGGGGAATAGCCCTGAAACTTTCTTT	CSVRVQGNSPETFF
TRBV24-1	NA	TRBJ2-5	NA	TGTGCCACCAGTGATTTGTGGGAAGATAAGGATGCCCAGTACTTC	CATSDLWEDKDAQYF
TRBV20-1	NA	TRBJ1-5	once	TGCAGTGCTAATATTGGACAGCGGAGTCAACCCCAGCATTTT	CSANIGQRSQPQHF
TRBV4-1	NA	TRBJ1-2	NA	TGCGCCAGCAGCCAAGTGGCCAGGGCAAACTATGGCTACACCTTC	CASSQVARANYGYTF
TRBV20-1	NA	TRBJ1-1	NA	TGCAGTGCACCCTGGGGGGACACCGAAGCTTTCTTT	CSAPWGDTEAFF
TRBV19	TRBD1	TRBJ2-7	NA	TGTGCCAGTAACACCGGACAGGGGGCTAACGAGCAGTACTTC	CASNTGQGANEQYF
TRBV20-1	TRBD1	TRBJ2-5	NA	TGCAGTGGGACAGGTACGGGAGAGACCCAGTACTTC	CSGTGTGETQYF
TRBV6-5	NA	TRBJ1-1	NA	TGTGCCAGCAGTTACGCTCAGGGAGGTTTCGGCACTGATGTTTTCTTT	CASSYAQGGFGTDVFF
TRBV20-1	TRBD2	TRBJ2-3	NA	TGCAGTGATAGAGGGGCTAGCGGGAGAGCTGTTACTAGCACAGATACGCAGTATTTT	CSDRGASGRAVTSTDTQYF
TRBV20-1	TRBD1	TRBJ2-7	NA	TGCAGTGCTAGACCATCTCCCTGGGACAGGAACCTCCACGAGCAGTACTTC	CSARPSPWDRNLHEQYF
TRBV7-2	NA	TRBJ2-1	NA	TGTGCCAGCAGCTTAGAAAGGCACAATGAGCAGTTCTTC	CASSLERHNEQFF
TRBV11-2	NA	TRBJ2-6	NA	TGTGGCAGCAGACCTATCTCATGGGCCAACGTCCTGACTTTC	CGSRPISWANVLTF
TRBV28	NA	TRBJ1-6	few	TGTGCCAGCAGTCTCCCGCCAGGCAGCTCCTATAATTCACCCCTCCACTTT	CASSLPPGSSYNSPLHF
TRBV20-1	NA	TRBJ2-1	NA	TGCAGTGCTAACCCAGCGAGGTTTTGGGCAATCAATGAGCAGTCCTTC	CSANPARFWAINEQSF
TRBV6-1	NA	TRBJ1-2	NA	TGTGCAAGTAATACGCCTGGTACCTTC	CASNTPGTF
TRBV7-8	NA	TRBJ1-4	NA	TGTGCCAGCAACTGGAGCGAGACAGATAATGAAAAACTGTTTTTT	CASNWSETDNEKLFF
TRBV12-3/TRBV12-4	NA	TRBJ1-5	NA	TGTGCCAGCAGTTTAAACAGGGCCGGCAATCAGCCCCAGCATTTT	CASSLNRAGNQPQHF
TRBV12-3/TRBV12-4	NA	TRBJ2-7	NA	TGTGCCAGCAGTTTCTGGGGGATTGTCTCCGAGCAGTACTTC	CASSFWGIVSEQYF
TRBV20-1	NA	TRBJ2-1	few	TGCAGTGCTCGGAAGGTTAGCTCCTACAATGAGCAGTTCTTC	CSARKVSSYNEQFF
TRBV12-3/TRBV12-4	NA	TRBJ2-3	NA	TGTGCCAGCAGGATCCAGTGGGGCCCAGATACGCAGTATTTT	CASRIQWGPDTQYF
TRBV24-1	TRBD2	TRBJ2-1	NA	TGTGCCACCAGTGATGAGGCGGGAGGTGGAGGGGAGAATGAGCAGTTCTTC	CATSDEAGGGGENEQFF